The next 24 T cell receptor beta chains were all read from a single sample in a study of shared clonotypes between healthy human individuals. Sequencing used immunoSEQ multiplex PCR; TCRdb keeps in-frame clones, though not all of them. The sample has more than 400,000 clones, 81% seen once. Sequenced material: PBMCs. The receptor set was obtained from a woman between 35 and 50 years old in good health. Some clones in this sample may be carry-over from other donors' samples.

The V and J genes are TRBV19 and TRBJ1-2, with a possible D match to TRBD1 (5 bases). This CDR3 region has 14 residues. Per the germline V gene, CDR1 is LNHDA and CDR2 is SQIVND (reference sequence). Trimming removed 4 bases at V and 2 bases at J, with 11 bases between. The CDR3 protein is CASSRGGPNYGYTF. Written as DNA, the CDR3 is TGTGCCAGTAGTAGGGGGGGACCCAACTATGGCTACACCTTC.

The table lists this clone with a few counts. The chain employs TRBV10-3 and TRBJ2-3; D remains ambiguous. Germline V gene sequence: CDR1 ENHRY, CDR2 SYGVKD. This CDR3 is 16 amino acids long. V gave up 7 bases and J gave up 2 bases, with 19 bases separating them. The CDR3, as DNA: TGTGCCATCACCCCCCTTATGGCAGGCCCCACAGATACGCAGTATTTT. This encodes CAITPLMAGPTDTQYF.

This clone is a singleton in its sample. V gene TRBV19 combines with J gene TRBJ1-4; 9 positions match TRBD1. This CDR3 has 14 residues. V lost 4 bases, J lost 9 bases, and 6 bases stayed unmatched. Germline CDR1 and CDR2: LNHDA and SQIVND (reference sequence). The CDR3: CASSTRTGEQKLFF. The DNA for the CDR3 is TGTGCCAGTAGTACCCGGACAGGGGAGCAAAAACTGTTTTTT.

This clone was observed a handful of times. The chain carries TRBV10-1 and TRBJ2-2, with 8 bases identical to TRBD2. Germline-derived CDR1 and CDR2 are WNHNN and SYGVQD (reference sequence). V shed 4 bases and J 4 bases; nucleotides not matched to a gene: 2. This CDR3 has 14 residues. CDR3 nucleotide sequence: TGCGCCAGCAGTGGGCTAGCGGGCACCGGGGAGCTGTTTTTT. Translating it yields CASSGLAGTGELFF.

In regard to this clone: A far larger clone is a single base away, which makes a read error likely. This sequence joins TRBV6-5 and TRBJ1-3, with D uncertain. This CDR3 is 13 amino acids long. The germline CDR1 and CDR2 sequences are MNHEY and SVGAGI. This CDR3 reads CAGSPGQGNTIYF. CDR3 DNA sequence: TGTGCCGGCAGTCCGGGCCAAGGAAACACCATATATTTT.

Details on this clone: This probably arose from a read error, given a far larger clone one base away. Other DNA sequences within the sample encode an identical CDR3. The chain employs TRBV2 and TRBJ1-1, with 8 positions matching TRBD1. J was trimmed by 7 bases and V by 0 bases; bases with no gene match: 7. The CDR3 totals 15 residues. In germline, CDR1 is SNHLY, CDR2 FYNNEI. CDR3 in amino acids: CASSEADRGNFEAFF. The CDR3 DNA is TGTGCCAGCAGTGAAGCTGACAGGGGCAACTTTGAAGCTTTCTTT. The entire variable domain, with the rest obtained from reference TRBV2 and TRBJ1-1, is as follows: EPEVTQTPSHQVTQMGQEVILRCVPISNHLYFYWYRQILGQKVEFLVSFYNNEISEKSEIFDDQFSVERPDGSNFTLKIRSTKLEDSAMYFCASSEADRGNFEAFFGQGTRLTVV.

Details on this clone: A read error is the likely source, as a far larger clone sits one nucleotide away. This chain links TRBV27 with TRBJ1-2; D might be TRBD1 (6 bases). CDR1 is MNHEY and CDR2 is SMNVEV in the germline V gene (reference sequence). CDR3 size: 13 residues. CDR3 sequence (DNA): TGTACCAGCAGTTATACAGGGAGCTATGGCTACACCTTC. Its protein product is CTSSYTGSYGYTF.

CDR3 bases: TGTGCCAGCCTCCGAGGGCCGAATGAAAAACTGTTTTTT. It encodes CASLRGPNEKLFF. The J gene is TRBJ1-4, the V gene TRBV28; D is ambiguous. The germline V gene has CDR1 MDHEN and CDR2 SYDVKM. The CDR3 extends over 13 amino acids. The germline V and J ends were trimmed by 8 bases and 5 bases, with 12 bases remaining between them.

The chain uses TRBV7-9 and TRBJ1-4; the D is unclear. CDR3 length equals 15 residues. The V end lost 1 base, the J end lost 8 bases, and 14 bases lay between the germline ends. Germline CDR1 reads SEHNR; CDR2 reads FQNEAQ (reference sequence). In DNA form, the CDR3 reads TGTGCCAGCAGCTTAGAGGCGGGAGCCTACGAAAAACTGTTTTTT. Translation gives CASSLEAGAYEKLFF.

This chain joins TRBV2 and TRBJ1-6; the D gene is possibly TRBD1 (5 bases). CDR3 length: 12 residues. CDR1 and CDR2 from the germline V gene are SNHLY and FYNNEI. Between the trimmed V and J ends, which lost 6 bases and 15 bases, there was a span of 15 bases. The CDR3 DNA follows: TGTGCCAGCAGCCCAAGAGGGGTTCTCCTCCACTTT. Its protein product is CASSPRGVLLHF.

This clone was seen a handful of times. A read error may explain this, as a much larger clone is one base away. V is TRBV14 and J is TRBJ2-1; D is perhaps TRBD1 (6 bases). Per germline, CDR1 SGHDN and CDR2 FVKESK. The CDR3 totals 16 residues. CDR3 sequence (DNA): TGTGCCAGCAGCCAAGATATGGGTACAGGGCCCAATGGGCAGTTCTTC. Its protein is CASSQDMGTGPNGQFF.

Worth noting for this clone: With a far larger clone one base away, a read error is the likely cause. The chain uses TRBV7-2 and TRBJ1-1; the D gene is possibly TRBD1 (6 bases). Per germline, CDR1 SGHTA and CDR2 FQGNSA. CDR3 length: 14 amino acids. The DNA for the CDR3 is TGTGTCAGCAGCTTACAAGGGGGGGACACTGAAGCTTTCTTT. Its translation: CVSSLQGGDTEAFF. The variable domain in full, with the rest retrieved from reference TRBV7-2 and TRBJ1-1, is GAGVSQSPSNKVTEKGKDVELRCDPISGHTALYWYRQSLGQGLEFLIYFQGNSAPDKSGLPSDRFSAERTGGSVSTLTIQRTQQEDSAVYLCVSSLQGGDTEAFFGQGTRLTVV.

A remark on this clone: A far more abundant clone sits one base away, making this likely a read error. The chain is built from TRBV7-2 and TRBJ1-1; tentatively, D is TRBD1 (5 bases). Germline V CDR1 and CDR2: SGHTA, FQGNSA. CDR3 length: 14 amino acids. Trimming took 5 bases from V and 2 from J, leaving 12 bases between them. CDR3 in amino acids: CASSNRQLNTEAFF. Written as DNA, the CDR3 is TGTGCCAGCAGCAATAGACAGTTAAACACTGAAGCTTTCTTT. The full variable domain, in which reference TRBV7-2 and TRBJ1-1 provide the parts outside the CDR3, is GAGVSQSPSNKVTEKGKDVELRCDPISGHTALYWYRQSLGQGLEFLIYFQGNSAPDKSGLPSDRFSAERTGGSVSTLTIQRTQQEDSAVYLCASSNRQLNTEAFFGQGTRLTVV.

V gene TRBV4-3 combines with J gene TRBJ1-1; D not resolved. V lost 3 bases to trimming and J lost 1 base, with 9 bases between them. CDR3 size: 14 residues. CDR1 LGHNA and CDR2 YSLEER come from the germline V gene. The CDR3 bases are TGCGCCAGCAGCCATCGGACGGCGAACACTGAAGCTTTCTTT. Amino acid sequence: CASSHRTANTEAFF.

The CDR3, as DNA: TGTGCCAGTAGTATTACAGGGGGCTTAAGTCTAAGCTATGGCTACACCTTC. It encodes CASSITGGLSLSYGYTF. The chain combines TRBV19 with TRBJ1-2, with 9 bases matching TRBD1. Unmatched junction bases numbered 12, after V lost 3 bases and J lost 4 bases. Germline lookup yields CDR1 LNHDA and CDR2 SQIVND (reference sequence). This CDR3 spans 17 amino acids.

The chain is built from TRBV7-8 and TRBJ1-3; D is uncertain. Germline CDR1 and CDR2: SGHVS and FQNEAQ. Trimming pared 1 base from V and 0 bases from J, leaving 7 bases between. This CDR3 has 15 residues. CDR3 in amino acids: CASSLVAGSGNTIYF. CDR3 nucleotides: TGTGCCAGCAGCTTAGTGGCAGGCTCTGGAAACACCATATATTTT.

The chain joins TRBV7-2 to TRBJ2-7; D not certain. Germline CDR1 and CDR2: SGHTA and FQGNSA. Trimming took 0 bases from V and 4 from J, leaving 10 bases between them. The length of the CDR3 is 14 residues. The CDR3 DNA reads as TGTGCCAGCAGCTTAGCGCTTAGTTTTTACGAGCAGTACTTC. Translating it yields CASSLALSFYEQYF.

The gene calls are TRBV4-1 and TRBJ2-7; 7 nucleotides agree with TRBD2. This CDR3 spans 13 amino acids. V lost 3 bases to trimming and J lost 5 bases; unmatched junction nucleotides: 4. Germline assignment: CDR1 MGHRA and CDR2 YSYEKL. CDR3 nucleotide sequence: TGCGCCAGCAGCCAGCGGGAGAGAAACGAGCAGTACTTC. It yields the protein CASSQRERNEQYF.

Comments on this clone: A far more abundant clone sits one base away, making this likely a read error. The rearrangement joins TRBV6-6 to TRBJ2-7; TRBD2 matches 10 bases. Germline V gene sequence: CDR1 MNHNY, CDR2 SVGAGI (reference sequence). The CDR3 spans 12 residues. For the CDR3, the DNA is TGTGCCAGCAGAGCGGGAGGGAACGAGCGGTACTTC. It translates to CASRAGGNERYF.

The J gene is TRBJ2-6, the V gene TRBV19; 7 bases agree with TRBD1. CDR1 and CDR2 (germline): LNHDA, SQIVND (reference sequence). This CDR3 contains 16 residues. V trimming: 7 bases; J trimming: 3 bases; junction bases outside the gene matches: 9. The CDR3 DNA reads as TGTGCCAGTAAAGGGGACAGCCGACGTGGGGCCAACGTCCTGACTTTC. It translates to CASKGDSRRGANVLTF.

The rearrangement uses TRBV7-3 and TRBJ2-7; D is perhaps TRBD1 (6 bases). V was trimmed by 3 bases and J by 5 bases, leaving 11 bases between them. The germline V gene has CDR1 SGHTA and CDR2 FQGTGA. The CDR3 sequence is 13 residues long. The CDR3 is CASSFTRGDEQYF. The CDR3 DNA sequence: TGTGCCAGCAGCTTTACCAGGGGAGACGAGCAGTACTTC.

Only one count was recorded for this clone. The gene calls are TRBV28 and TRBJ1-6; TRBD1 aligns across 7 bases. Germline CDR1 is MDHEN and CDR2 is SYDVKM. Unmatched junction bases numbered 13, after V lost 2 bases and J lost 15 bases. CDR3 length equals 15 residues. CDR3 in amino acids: CASSLEGGYRWGLHF. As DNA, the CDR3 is TGTGCCAGCAGTTTAGAAGGGGGCTACAGATGGGGCCTCCACTTT.

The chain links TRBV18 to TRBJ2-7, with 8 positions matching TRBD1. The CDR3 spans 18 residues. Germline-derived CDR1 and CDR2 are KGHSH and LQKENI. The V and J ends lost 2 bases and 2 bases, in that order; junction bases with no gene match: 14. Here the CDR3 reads CASSPVGGRGRPAYEQYF. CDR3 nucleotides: TGTGCCAGCTCACCAGTCGGGGGCAGGGGGCGCCCAGCCTACGAGCAGTACTTC.

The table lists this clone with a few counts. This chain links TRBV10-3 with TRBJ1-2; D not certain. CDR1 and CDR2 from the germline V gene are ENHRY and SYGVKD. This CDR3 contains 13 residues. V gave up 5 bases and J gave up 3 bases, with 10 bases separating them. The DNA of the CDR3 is TGTGCCATCAGTATGGACCGCGACTATGGCTACACCTTC. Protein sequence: CAISMDRDYGYTF.